The 6 T cell receptor beta chains in this list originate from one sample, sequenced in a study of blood T cells in healthy people across ages. A second PCR, run for 7 to 11 cycles, used a sample-barcoded 5' primer plus a J-beta primer mix. TCRdb called the 5' RACE reads again in MiXCR, with one record for every CDR3 protein. The sample has around 940,000 distinct CDR3 sequences; approximately 50% are singletons. The sample comprised blood. The receptor set was obtained from an older woman in good health.

The V call is TRBV7-9, the J call TRBJ2-7; a possible D gene is TRBD1 (5 bases). The V gene lost 5 bases and the J gene lost 6 bases, with 11 bases spanning the gap. CDR3 length: 12 residues. From germline, CDR1 is SEHNR and CDR2 FQNEAQ (reference sequence). DNA of the CDR3: TGTGCCAGCAGCCCGGACATGCCCGAGCAGTACTTC. This sequence encodes CASSPDMPEQYF. The variable domain in full, completed from reference TRBV7-9 and TRBJ2-7, reads DTGVSQNPRHKITKRGQNVTFRCDPISEHNRLYWYRQTLGQGPEFLTYFQNEAQLEKSRLLSDRFSAERPKGSFSTLEIQRTEQGDSAMYLCASSPDMPEQYFGPGTRLTVT.

The chain joins TRBV7-7 to TRBJ2-3, with D uncertain. Germline V CDR1 and CDR2: SSHAT, FNYEAQ (reference sequence). V was cut by 5 bases and J by 0 bases, with 6 bases left in between. This CDR3 contains 13 residues. The CDR3: CASSITSTDTQYF. The DNA of the CDR3 is TGTGCCAGCAGCATCACTAGCACAGATACGCAGTATTTT.

The chain has TRBV6-5 and TRBJ2-7; D is unclear. Germline CDR1 and CDR2: MNHEY and SVGAGI. The CDR3 consists of 13 residues. The V end lost 6 bases, the J end lost 7 bases, and 16 bases lay between the germline ends. This chain's CDR3 is CASRKGPAGEQYF. DNA for the CDR3: TGTGCCAGCAGAAAGGGCCCCGCCGGAGAGCAGTACTTC.

The V call is TRBV28, the J call TRBJ1-3; TRBD1 might be the D (5 bases). Trimming left V 6 bases short and J 6 bases short, with 15 bases between. This CDR3 is built from 14 residues. Germline V gives CDR1 MDHEN, CDR2 SYDVKM. CDR3 nucleotide sequence: TGTGCCAGCAGCACCACAAGGGGCGAAAACACCATATATTTT. Protein sequence: CASSTTRGENTIYF.

This clonotype was found a few times. The chain is built from TRBV14 and TRBJ1-2; possibly TRBD1 for D (6 bases). V lost 1 base to trimming and J lost 4 bases, with 10 bases between them. The V gene's germline CDR1 is SGHDN and CDR2 FVKESK. This CDR3 spans 14 amino acids. The CDR3 DNA follows: TGTGCCAGCAGCCAAGTGGGGGGCGGCTATGGCTACACCTTC. It translates to CASSQVGGGYGYTF.

V usage is TRBV20-1 and J usage is TRBJ2-5, with 9 bases identical to TRBD2. The CDR3 totals 14 residues. Germline CDR1 and CDR2: DFQATT and SNEGSKA (reference sequence). V lost 3 bases, J lost 2 bases, and 4 bases stayed unmatched. The CDR3 spells CSARTSGKQETQYF. The CDR3 DNA reads TGCAGTGCTAGGACTAGCGGAAAACAAGAGACCCAGTACTTC.